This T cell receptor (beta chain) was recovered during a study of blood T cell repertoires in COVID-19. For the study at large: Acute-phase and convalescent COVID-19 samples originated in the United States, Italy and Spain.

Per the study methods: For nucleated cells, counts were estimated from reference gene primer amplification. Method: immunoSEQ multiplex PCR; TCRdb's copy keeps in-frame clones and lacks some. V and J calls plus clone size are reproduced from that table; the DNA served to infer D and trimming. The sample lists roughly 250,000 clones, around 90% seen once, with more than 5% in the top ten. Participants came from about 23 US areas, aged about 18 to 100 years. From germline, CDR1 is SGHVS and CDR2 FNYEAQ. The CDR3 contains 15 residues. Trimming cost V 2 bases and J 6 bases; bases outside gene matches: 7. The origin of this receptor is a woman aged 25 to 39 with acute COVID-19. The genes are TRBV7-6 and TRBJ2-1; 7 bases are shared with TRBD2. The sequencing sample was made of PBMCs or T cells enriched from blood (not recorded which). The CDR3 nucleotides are TGTGCCAGCAGCTTAACCGGGGGGATCGGCAATGAGCAGTTCTTC. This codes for CASSLTGGIGNEQFF. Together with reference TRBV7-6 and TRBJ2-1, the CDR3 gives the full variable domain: GAGVSQSPRYKVTKRGQDVALRCDPISGHVSLYWYRQALGQGPEFLTYFNYEAQQDKSGLPNDRFSAERPEGSISTLTIQRTEQRDSAMYRCASSLTGGIGNEQFFGPGTRLTVL.